Listed below are T cell receptor beta chains from one sample, sequenced in a study of cytomegalovirus exposure and HLA in healthy donors. Sequencing used immunoSEQ multiplex PCR; TCRdb keeps in-frame clones, though not all of them. This sample has approximately 180,000 clones; around nine tenths occur once, and the top ten carry 2.7%. The sequencing sample was made of PBMCs. Receptor source: a man in his late teens or twenties in good health and CMV-seropositive. Each CDR3 is given with its conserved first and last residue. A D gene is named only where the DNA matches it firmly. Expanded clones get a size class; other rows say once, few or many, or leave the size out.

TRBJ2-1 TRBV4-3 NA TRBD2 17 CASSQALAGVRVWEQFF TGCGCCAGCAGCCAAGCACTAGCGGGAGTGAGGGTGTGGGAGCAGTTCTTC
TRBJ2-7 TRBV4-3 NA NA 15 CASSQETGNLYEQYF TGCGCCAGCAGCCAAGAGACAGGAAACCTCTACGAGCAGTACTTC
TRBJ2-3 TRBV5-1 NA NA 16 CASSQNPGSETDTQYF TGCGCCAGCAGCCAAAACCCGGGGTCAGAGACAGATACGCAGTATTTT
TRBJ2-1 TRBV7-9 NA NA 13 CASRPGQPNEQFF TGTGCCAGCAGACCGGGACAACCCAATGAGCAGTTCTTC
TRBJ2-1 TRBV27 NA NA 16 CASKWQDESLGNEQFF TGTGCCAGCAAGTGGCAGGATGAATCTCTCGGCAATGAGCAGTTCTTC
TRBJ1-1 TRBV5-1 NA NA 13 CASSLNQNTEAFF TGCGCCAGCAGCTTGAATCAGAACACTGAAGCTTTCTTT
TRBJ1-1 TRBV2 NA NA 13 CASSGDRNTEAFF TGTGCCAGCAGTGGAGACAGGAACACTGAAGCTTTCTTT
TRBJ2-5 TRBV29-1 once TRBD1 14 CSVSSGTGEETQYF TGCAGCGTTAGTAGCGGGACAGGGGAAGAGACCCAGTACTTC
TRBJ2-7 TRBV2 NA TRBD1 14 CASRGQGLTYEQYF TGTGCCAGCAGGGGACAGGGGTTAACCTACGAGCAGTACTTC
TRBJ2-2 TRBV6-1 NA TRBD1 15 CASTPGQGVTGELFF TGTGCCAGCACTCCGGGACAGGGGGTCACCGGGGAGCTGTTTTTT
TRBJ1-5 TRBV25-1 NA NA 15 CATVGLREGNQPQHF TGTGCCACCGTGGGTTTACGGGAGGGCAATCAGCCCCAGCATTTT
TRBJ2-2 TRBV6-1 NA NA 12 CASIRGGGELFF TGTGCCAGCATAAGGGGGGGAGGGGAGCTGTTTTTT
TRBJ2-7 TRBV19 NA TRBD2 15 CASSVTSGRVYEQYF TGTGCCAGTAGTGTGACTAGCGGGAGAGTTTACGAGCAGTACTTC
TRBJ2-5 TRBV6-5 NA NA 15 CASSYFGSNGETQYF TGTGCCAGCAGTTACTTCGGGTCTAACGGGGAGACCCAGTACTTC
TRBJ1-1 TRBV18 NA NA 13 CASSPPESYEAFF TGTGCCAGCTCACCACCCGAGAGTTATGAAGCTTTCTTT
TRBJ1-3 TRBV11-2 NA TRBD1 16 CASSFAPGQGGNTIYF TGTGCCAGCAGCTTTGCCCCGGGACAGGGGGGAAACACCATATATTTT
TRBJ2-3 TRBV6-5 NA TRBD1 14 CATGDRGRGNTQYF TGTGCCACCGGGGACAGGGGGCGCGGGAATACGCAGTATTTT
TRBJ2-5 TRBV13 once NA 15 CASSFPGDGRETQYF TGTGCCAGCAGCTTCCCCGGGGACGGGAGAGAGACCCAGTACTTC
TRBJ1-2 TRBV6-6 NA NA 14 CASSSETGNYGYTF TGTGCCAGCAGTTCAGAAACAGGGAACTATGGCTACACCTTC
TRBJ2-5 TRBV7-2 NA TRBD2 14 CASSLVEARGGQYF TGTGCCAGCAGCTTAGTCGAAGCCCGCGGGGGCCAGTACTTC
TRBJ2-1 TRBV28 NA NA 16 CASSSPRALSYNEQFF TGTGCCAGCAGTTCCCCCCGAGCTCTCTCCTACAATGAGCAGTTCTTC
TRBJ1-2 TRBV9 NA NA 15 CASSVDNRVNYGYTF TGTGCCAGCAGCGTAGACAACAGGGTCAACTATGGCTACACCTTC
TRBJ1-1 TRBV7-9 NA NA 13 CASSLAVGREAFF TGTGCCAGCAGCTTAGCGGTGGGCAGAGAAGCTTTCTTT
TRBJ2-3 TRBV18 NA TRBD1 15 CASSPRTGSRDTQYF TGTGCCAGCTCACCCCGGACAGGGTCAAGAGATACGCAGTATTTT
TRBJ1-5 TRBV18 NA NA 14 CASSRGDTNQPQHF TGTGCCAGCTCACGGGGAGACACTAATCAGCCCCAGCATTTT
TRBJ2-2 TRBV6-6 NA NA 15 CASETGTLNTGELFF TGTGCCAGCGAGACCGGGACACTTAACACCGGGGAGCTGTTTTTT
TRBJ2-5 TRBV7-9 NA TRBD2 18 CASSLGGLPSPSQETQYF TGTGCCAGCAGCTTGGGGGGACTACCGTCTCCCTCCCAAGAGACCCAGTACTTC
TRBJ2-7 TRBV20-1 NA NA 11 CSARASYEQYF TGCAGTGCTAGAGCGTCGTACGAGCAGTACTTC
TRBJ1-2 TRBV6-5 NA NA 12 CASSYGGAGYTF TGTGCCAGCAGTTACGGGGGGGCTGGCTACACCTTC
TRBJ2-7 TRBV11-1 NA TRBD1 17 CASSYPSVGQASYEQYF TGTGCCAGCAGCTACCCGTCTGTGGGACAGGCATCCTACGAGCAGTACTTC
TRBJ1-3 TRBV28 few TRBD1 15 CASSLQTGTGNTIYF TGTGCCAGCAGTTTACAGACAGGGACTGGAAACACCATATATTTT
TRBJ1-1 TRBV4-3 NA NA 13 CASSQEARTEAFF TGCGCCAGCAGCCAAGAAGCACGCACTGAAGCTTTCTTT
TRBJ2-7 TRBV2 NA NA 12 CAILAIGGEQYF TGTGCAATATTAGCGATCGGGGGCGAGCAGTACTTC
TRBJ2-5 TRBV5-1 NA TRBD1 15 CASSLASGGEETQYF TGCGCCAGCAGCTTGGCGTCAGGGGGCGAAGAGACCCAGTACTTC
TRBJ2-5 TRBV7-3 NA NA 12 CASSPDRETQYF TGTGCCAGCAGCCCTGACAGGGAGACCCAGTACTTC
TRBJ1-2 TRBV25-1 NA NA 12 CASSDRGYGYTF TGTGCCAGCAGTGACAGGGGCTATGGCTACACCTTC
TRBJ2-3 TRBV30 NA NA 14 CAWTLGHRTDTQYF TGTGCCTGGACCCTGGGACATCGCACAGATACGCAGTATTTT
TRBJ2-7 TRBV7-9 NA NA 14 CASSLAGQGYEQYF TGTGCCAGCAGCTTAGCCGGTCAGGGGTACGAGCAGTACTTC
TRBJ2-7 TRBV5-1 once NA 15 CASSLVVSSSYEQYF TGCGCCAGCAGCTTGGTGGTTTCCAGCTCCTACGAGCAGTACTTC
TRBJ1-2 TRBV4-3 NA NA 16 CASSLGRVGANYGYTF TGCGCCAGCAGCCTCGGGCGAGTGGGAGCTAACTATGGCTACACCTTC
TRBJ1-2 TRBV11-1 NA NA 13 CASSFLGAEGYTF TGTGCCAGCAGCTTCTTGGGGGCGGAAGGCTACACCTTC
TRBJ2-5 TRBV28 NA TRBD1 14 CASSSLDREETQYF TGTGCCAGCAGTTCCCTCGACAGGGAAGAGACCCAGTACTTC
TRBJ2-5 TRBV5-1 NA TRBD1 15 CASSWGQSGTGTQYF TGCGCCAGCAGCTGGGGCCAATCCGGGACAGGGACCCAGTACTTC
TRBJ2-7 TRBV7-2 NA NA 15 CASSLVAGDNWEQYF TGTGCCAGCAGCTTAGTTGCGGGGGACAATTGGGAGCAGTACTTC
TRBJ1-2 TRBV2 NA TRBD1 14 CASSWDSLRGGYTF TGTGCCAGCAGTTGGGACAGCCTTCGGGGTGGCTACACCTTC
TRBJ2-7 TRBV7-2 once TRBD2 15 CASSLDLAGSYEQYF TGTGCCAGCAGCTTAGACCTAGCGGGGTCCTACGAGCAGTACTTC
TRBJ1-2 TRBV5-1 NA TRBD1 14 CASSPGQGAAGYTF TGCGCCAGCAGCCCAGGTCAGGGGGCGGCGGGCTACACCTTC
TRBJ2-2 TRBV5-1 NA NA 16 CASSQSGTANTGELFF TGCGCCAGCAGCCAATCGGGGACTGCCAACACCGGGGAGCTGTTTTTT
TRBJ2-7 TRBV7-9 NA NA 14 CASSLDGTWSEQYF TGTGCCAGCAGCTTAGACGGGACATGGTCCGAGCAGTACTTC
TRBJ2-5 TRBV7-2 NA TRBD2 16 CASSLGVAGGWETQYF TGTGCCAGCAGCTTAGGGGTAGCGGGAGGATGGGAGACCCAGTACTTC
TRBJ2-7 TRBV7-8 NA TRBD1 16 CASSLWGDRDPYEQYF TGTGCCAGCAGCTTATGGGGGGACAGGGATCCCTACGAGCAGTACTTC
TRBJ2-7 TRBV5-1 NA TRBD1 15 CASSAPGQGFHEQYF TGCGCCAGCAGCGCCCCGGGACAGGGTTTCCACGAGCAGTACTTC
TRBJ2-1 TRBV9 NA NA 13 CASSVLSYNEQFF TGTGCCAGCAGCGTCCTCTCCTACAATGAGCAGTTCTTC
TRBJ1-2 TRBV27 NA TRBD1 12 CASGGIEYGYTF TGTGCCTCAGGGGGTATCGAGTATGGCTACACCTTC